Shown below are 20 T cell receptor beta chains from a single sample sequenced in a study of blood T cell repertoires in COVID-19. The assay was immunoSEQ multiplex PCR, and TCRdb's table has in-frame clones only and misses some. The repertoire holds roughly 92,000 clones, 75% to 90% seen once, with roughly 32% in the top ten. Sequenced: peripheral blood. The receptors here all came from a woman older than 75 with active or convalescent COVID-19.

This clone was detected only once. The chain couples TRBV7-6 to TRBJ1-5, with 7 bases aligning to TRBD1. Trimming cost V 3 bases and J 0 bases; bases outside gene matches: 8. Germline V CDR1 and CDR2: SGHVS, FNYEAQ. This CDR3 has 17 amino acids. CDR3 region: CASSFRDSYYSNQPQHF. CDR3 bases: TGTGCCAGCAGCTTCCGGGACAGTTATTATAGCAATCAGCCCCAGCATTTT.

The rearrangement uses TRBV18 and TRBJ2-3; the match to TRBD1 covers 9 bases. The V gene end was trimmed by 1 base and the J gene end by 6 bases; junction bases not matched to a gene: 5. The CDR3 runs 15 residues. CDR1 KGHSH and CDR2 LQKENI come from the germline V gene. In DNA form, the CDR3 reads TGTGCCAGCTCACCACAACAGGGGGCATGGGATACGCAGTATTTT. Translated: CASSPQQGAWDTQYF.

The chain recombines TRBV2 with TRBJ1-5; 7 bases agree with TRBD1. The germline V gene encodes CDR1 SNHLY and CDR2 FYNNEI. Germline trimming cut 5 bases from V and 3 bases from J; bases unmatched to any gene: 4. This CDR3 spans 14 amino acids. The CDR3 protein is CASSTGTVNQPQHF. CDR3 coding DNA: TGTGCCAGCAGTACCGGGACAGTCAATCAGCCCCAGCATTTT.

In this sample, this clone turned up once. The chain joins TRBV9 to TRBJ2-3; D may be TRBD2 (5 bases). The germline V and J ends were trimmed by 0 bases and 4 bases, with 12 bases remaining between them. CDR1 SGDLS and CDR2 YYNGEE come from the germline V gene. The CDR3 extends over 15 amino acids. CDR3 coding DNA: TGTGCCAGCAGCGTAGGCCTAGCCGAGCCAGATACGCAGTATTTT. Its translation is CASSVGLAEPDTQYF.

This clone was seen only once. The chain recombines TRBV2 with TRBJ2-2; possible D gene TRBD2, 6 bases. The length of the CDR3 is 14 residues. CDR1 SNHLY and CDR2 FYNNEI come from the germline V gene. Trimming pared 6 bases from V and 6 bases from J, leaving 14 bases between. The CDR3 loop reads CASRPWRGPGELFF. The DNA for the CDR3 is TGTGCCAGCAGGCCTTGGAGGGGCCCCGGGGAGCTGTTTTTT.

This clone was seen a few times. The genes are TRBV7-8 and TRBJ2-3; D possibly corresponds to TRBD2 (5 bases). Germline CDR1 and CDR2: SGHVS and FQNEAQ. This CDR3 has 14 amino acids. V was trimmed by 6 bases and J by 5 bases, leaving 15 bases between them. The DNA of the CDR3 is TGTGCCAGCAGGAGAACGGGATCTAAAGATACGCAGTATTTT. Translated, it gives CASRRTGSKDTQYF.

V and J are TRBV28 and TRBJ2-2, with a possible D match to TRBD2 (6 bases). V was pared by 10 bases and J by 1 base, with 13 bases between. Germline V gives CDR1 MDHEN, CDR2 SYDVKM. The CDR3 totals 14 residues. This chain's CDR3 is CATLGGENTGELFF. The DNA for the CDR3 is TGTGCCACCCTCGGCGGGGAGAACACCGGGGAGCTGTTTTTT.

V usage is TRBV15 and J usage is TRBJ2-3; perhaps TRBD1 as D (6 bases). This CDR3 contains 17 residues. CDR1 and CDR2 from the germline V gene are LNHNV and YYDKDF (reference sequence). Trimming left V 3 bases short and J 2 bases short, with 18 bases between. This CDR3 reads CATSRSSGEGYTDTQYF. The CDR3 DNA is TGTGCCACCAGCAGGAGTTCAGGGGAAGGCTACACAGATACGCAGTATTTT.

The CDR3 region has the DNA TGTGCCAGCAGCCCAACCCTAGCGACACCCTACAATGAGCAGTTCTTC. Its translation: CASSPTLATPYNEQFF. J is TRBJ2-1 and V is TRBV5-4; D may be TRBD2 (6 bases). The CDR3 has 16 residues. Germline V gene sequence: CDR1 SGHNT, CDR2 YYREEE (reference sequence). Trimming stripped 4 bases from V and 2 bases from J, with 16 bases between.

This sequence joins TRBV5-1 and TRBJ1-2; 9 bases are shared with TRBD1. CDR1 SGHRS and CDR2 YFSETQ come from the germline V gene. The CDR3 is made up of 18 amino acids. V dropped 0 bases and J dropped 0; count of bases not matched to a gene: 9. As DNA, the CDR3 is TGCGCCAGCAGCTTGGCCCGTGGGACAGGGAGACCTAACTATGGCTACACCTTC. This translates into CASSLARGTGRPNYGYTF.

The sample holds one count of this clone. V usage is TRBV14 and J usage is TRBJ2-5; D ambiguous. Per the germline V gene, CDR1 is SGHDN and CDR2 is FVKESK. The V and J ends lost 2 bases and 10 bases respectively, with 11 bases between them. The CDR3 sequence is 12 residues long. The CDR3 DNA sequence: TGTGCCAGCAGCCAACTTCCCGGTGGCCAGTACTTC. It yields the protein CASSQLPGGQYF.

The chain couples TRBV28 to TRBJ2-7, with 7 bases identical to TRBD2. Germline lookup yields CDR1 MDHEN and CDR2 SYDVKM. The CDR3 length is 13 residues. V was clipped by 8 bases and J by 7 bases; unmatched bases: 11. CDR3 region: CASVAGDRWEQYF. CDR3 sequence (DNA): TGTGCCAGCGTTGCGGGAGATAGATGGGAGCAGTACTTC.

The rearrangement joins TRBV6-1 to TRBJ1-1, with D possibly TRBD1 on 5 matching bases. This CDR3 comprises 15 residues. The V gene's germline CDR1 is MNHNS and CDR2 SASEGT. Trimming removed 0 bases at V and 3 bases at J, with 11 bases between. CDR3 bases: TGTGCCAGCAGTGAAGCATCGAGACAGTACACTGAAGCTTTCTTT. Protein sequence: CASSEASRQYTEAFF.

V and J are TRBV6-2 or TRBV6-3 and TRBJ1-6; TRBD1 matches 10 bases. Trimming at V came to 0 bases and at J to 2 bases, leaving 4 bases not matched to a gene. This CDR3 region has 18 residues. The germline CDR1 and CDR2 sequences are MNHEY and SVGEGT. CDR3 coding DNA: TGTGCCAGCAGTTACTCCTCGACAGGGGGCCCCTATAATTCACCCCTCCACTTT. It yields the protein CASSYSSTGGPYNSPLHF.

The chain is built from TRBV4-3 and TRBJ2-1; D remains ambiguous. The CDR3 runs 13 residues. Germline V gene sequence: CDR1 LGHNA, CDR2 YSLEER. Trimming left V 4 bases short and J 3 bases short, with 7 bases between. The CDR3 here is CASSRQVYNEQFF. CDR3 coding DNA: TGCGCCAGCAGCCGGCAGGTCTACAATGAGCAGTTCTTC.

V usage is TRBV5-5 and J usage is TRBJ1-6; D is undetermined. Germline-derived CDR1 and CDR2 are SGHKS and YYEKEE (reference sequence). The CDR3 covers 16 residues. The V end lost 1 base, the J end lost 6 bases, and 14 bases lay between the germline ends. CDR3 coding DNA: TGTGCCAGCAGCTTGTTTTTGACAATTACTAATTCACCCCTCCACTTT. This translates into CASSLFLTITNSPLHF.

The rearrangement uses TRBV11-1 and TRBJ1-1; no firm D call. Trimming pared 5 bases from V and 6 bases from J, leaving 16 bases between. The CDR3 runs to 14 residues. Per germline, CDR1 SGHAT and CDR2 FQDESV (reference sequence). CDR3 bases: TGTGCCAGCAGCACCCCCGTTCCGCGGGCTGAAGCTTTCTTT. Protein: CASSTPVPRAEAFF.

This chain uses TRBV19 with TRBJ2-3; 7 bases fit TRBD1. Per germline, CDR1 LNHDA and CDR2 SQIVND (reference sequence). The V and J ends lost 2 bases and 5 bases, in that order; junction bases with no gene match: 1. The CDR3 is 13 amino acids. The CDR3 sequence is CASSINRGDTQYF. Written as DNA, the CDR3 is TGTGCCAGTAGTATAAACAGGGGAGATACGCAGTATTTT. The complete variable domain, with remaining parts taken from reference TRBV19 and TRBJ2-3, reads DGGITQSPKYLFRKEGQNVTLSCEQNLNHDAMYWYRQDPGQGLRLIYYSQIVNDFQKGDIAEGYSVSREKKESFPLTVTSAQKNPTAFYLCASSINRGDTQYFGPGTRLTVL.

V is TRBV2 and J is TRBJ2-5; a possible D gene is TRBD2 (6 bases). The CDR3 is made up of 14 amino acids. V lost 3 bases to trimming and J lost 5 bases, with 13 bases between them. Germline CDR1 reads SNHLY; CDR2 reads FYNNEI. The CDR3 loop reads CASSDLAAWETQYF. In nucleotides, the CDR3 is TGTGCCAGCAGTGACTTAGCGGCCTGGGAGACCCAGTACTTC.

This clone was picked up a small number of times. The genes are TRBV2 and TRBJ2-5; TRBD2 matches 7 bases. V lost 6 bases and J lost 5; bases outside the gene matches: 6. CDR1 and CDR2 (germline): SNHLY, FYNNEI. The CDR3 has 13 residues. CDR3 DNA sequence: TGTGCCAGCAGCCCTAGCGGCCTGGAGACCCAGTACTTC. Its protein product is CASSPSGLETQYF. The full variable domain, rest sourced from reference TRBV2 and TRBJ2-5, is EPEVTQTPSHQVTQMGQEVILRCVPISNHLYFYWYRQILGQKVEFLVSFYNNEISEKSEIFDDQFSVERPDGSNFTLKIRSTKLEDSAMYFCASSPSGLETQYFGPGTRLLVL.